The clone carrying this T cell receptor (beta chain) was recorded at least ten times. What it recognizes is unknown. The source of the sample is a study of human T cells and chemical hapten exposure. Study in general: Mostly female patients had alopecia areata, totalis or universalis.

Unique molecular identifiers were affixed to discrete cDNA molecules within the library. TCRdb called the RACE reads again in MiXCR, with one record for every CDR3 protein. The sample contains approximately 400,000 distinct CDR3 sequences, 4.5% to 5.5% of which appear only once. Broader study findings: The immune response of these alopecia patients might not match healthy individuals'.

The V gene lost 5 bases and the J gene lost 6 bases, with 13 bases spanning the gap. CDR1 is SGHTA, CDR2 FQGNSA, per germline. This CDR3 has 14 residues. Time point defined: pre-sensitization, week 0. This sample's treatment: therapeutic diphenylcyclopropenone sensitization with weekly scalp DPC. V and J are TRBV7-2 and TRBJ2-2; no reliable D call. This TCR derives from a woman between 45 and 60 years old with alopecia areata. Some clones in this sample may be carry-over from other donors' samples. This specimen consisted of whole blood, obtained in connection with sensitization to the hapten diphenylcyclopropenone (DPC). The CDR3 region has the DNA TGTGCCAGCAGCCTAAACCGGGCCGCCGGGGAGCTGTTTTTT. Encoded protein: CASSLNRAAGELFF.